Following are 13 T cell receptor beta chains from one sample sequenced in a study of T cell repertoires in cytomegalovirus infection. One entry per CDR3 protein results from TCRdb running MiXCR on the reads. The data contain around 490,000 distinct CDR3 sequences, around 27% of them seen just once; the ten biggest clones take up roughly 13%. Sequencing was performed on PBMCs. These receptors were obtained from a human donor in good health (CMV status not recorded). Some clones in this sample may be carry-over from other donors' samples.

CDR3 in DNA: TGTGCCAGCAGTTTTTACAGCGGGTCTCACAATGAGCAGTTCTTC. This gives the protein CASSFYSGSHNEQFF. The J gene is TRBJ2-1, the V gene TRBV27; TRBD2 is a possible D gene (6 bases). CDR3 length equals 15 residues. Germline loops: CDR1 MNHEY, CDR2 SMNVEV (reference sequence). The V gene lost 3 bases and the J gene lost 5 bases, with 14 bases spanning the gap.

This clonotype was counted at least ten times. This chain uses TRBV7-6 with TRBJ2-5, with D unresolved. Trimming left V 1 base short and J 0 bases short, with 9 bases between. The CDR3 extends over 15 amino acids. Germline V gives CDR1 SGHVS, CDR2 FNYEAQ. CDR3 region: CASSLEATYQETQYF. The CDR3 bases are TGTGCCAGCAGCTTAGAGGCAACGTACCAAGAGACCCAGTACTTC.

This clonotype was counted ten times or more. The chain links TRBV7-6 to TRBJ2-5, with 9 bases lining up with TRBD1. Germline V lookup: CDR1 SGHVS, CDR2 FNYEAQ. Trimming removed 1 base from V and 4 bases from J; junction bases left unmatched: 7. This CDR3 region has 16 residues. The CDR3 sequence is CASSLEGQGMGETQYF. CDR3 coding DNA: TGTGCCAGCAGCTTAGAGGGACAGGGTATGGGAGAGACCCAGTACTTC.

This clonotype was seen once. V usage is TRBV12-3 or TRBV12-4 and J usage is TRBJ1-1, with 7 bases identical to TRBD1. The length of the CDR3 is 15 residues. The J segment lost 3 bases and the V segment lost 1 base, leaving 5 bases of the junction unmatched. In nucleotides, the CDR3 is TGTGCCAGCAGTTTAGAGAGGGGGCGGGACACTGAAGCTTTCTTT. Translating it yields CASSLERGRDTEAFF.

The table lists this clonotype with a count of one. The gene calls are TRBV19 and TRBJ2-2; D is unresolved. Germline V lookup: CDR1 LNHDA, CDR2 SQIVND (reference sequence). This CDR3 comprises 12 residues. Trimming stripped 10 bases from V and 6 bases from J, with 12 bases between. CDR3 loop: CATAPVPGELFF. The CDR3 DNA sequence: TGTGCCACTGCCCCGGTCCCCGGGGAGCTGTTTTTT.

The chain recombines TRBV19 with TRBJ1-5, with a tentative D call TRBD1 (6 bases). Germline loops: CDR1 LNHDA, CDR2 SQIVND (reference sequence). This CDR3 has 15 amino acids. Trimming took 3 bases from V and 1 from J, leaving 10 bases between them. CDR3 nucleotide sequence: TGTGCCAGTAGTATCGGGACACTCAGCAATCAGCCCCAGCATTTT. Translated, it gives CASSIGTLSNQPQHF.

This rearrangement joins TRBV6-5 to TRBJ1-1; TRBD1 might be the D (6 bases). Trimming removed 7 bases at V and 0 bases at J, with 12 bases between. The germline gives CDR1 MNHEY, CDR2 SVGAGI. The CDR3 runs 14 residues. CDR3: CASTRTEMNTEAFF. The CDR3, as DNA: TGTGCCAGCACCCGGACAGAAATGAACACTGAAGCTTTCTTT.

This clonotype has just a few counts. The J gene is TRBJ2-7, the V gene TRBV5-6; D might be TRBD1 or TRBD2, each matching 5 bases. V shed 1 base and J shed 7 bases, with 27 bases lying between them. This CDR3 has 18 residues. Germline V lookup: CDR1 SGHDT, CDR2 YYEEEE. The CDR3 DNA reads as TGTGCCAGCAGCTTGTTGGGGCTCCGAGGACTGGCCCCACTGGAGCAGTACTTC. Translating gives CASSLLGLRGLAPLEQYF.

The rearrangement joins TRBV4-1 to TRBJ2-7; 10 positions agree with TRBD1. This CDR3 spans 16 amino acids. Germline values: CDR1 MGHRA, CDR2 YSYEKL. The J segment lost 3 bases and the V segment lost 4 bases, leaving 9 bases of the junction unmatched. CDR3 protein: CASSPTQGQGYYEQYF. The CDR3 nucleotides read TGCGCCAGCAGCCCCACCCAGGGACAGGGGTACTACGAGCAGTACTTC.

The rearrangement joins TRBV28 to TRBJ2-2; D is unresolved. The CDR3 runs 16 residues. The ends were cut back, 3 bases at V and 6 bases at J, with 17 bases in the middle. The germline CDR1 and CDR2 sequences are MDHEN and SYDVKM. The CDR3 here is CASSLSGELRSGELFF. CDR3 coding DNA: TGTGCCAGCAGTTTGTCTGGGGAATTGAGGTCCGGGGAGCTGTTTTTT.

The chain links TRBV5-4 to TRBJ2-7; D is unclear. The germline V gene has CDR1 SGHNT and CDR2 YYREEE (reference sequence). The CDR3 sequence is 15 residues long. CDR3 sequence (DNA): TGTGCCAGCAGTTTGGCCCCCTCTTCTCCGAGCGAGCAGTACGTC. Translation gives CASSLAPSSPSEQYV.

Only a few counts were recorded for this clonotype. CDR3 coding DNA: TGTGCCAGCAGCTCCGGGACAGGGGGTCTCAATGAGCAGTTCTTC. It yields the protein CASSSGTGGLNEQFF. The chain recombines TRBV28 with TRBJ2-1; 11 bases are shared with TRBD1. The CDR3 runs to 15 residues. Germline V gene data show CDR1 as MDHEN and CDR2 as SYDVKM. The ends lost 6 bases at V and 6 bases at J; junction bases unmatched: 7.

The genes are TRBV14 and TRBJ2-5; 7 bases align to TRBD2. The CDR3 loop spans 17 amino acids. With V trimmed by 4 bases and J by 1 base, 12 bases remained unmatched. Looked up from germline, CDR1 is SGHDN and CDR2 is FVKESK. DNA of the CDR3: TGTGCCAGCAGCCCCACATGGGGGAGGGTCCCCCAAGAGACCCAGTACTTC. Protein: CASSPTWGRVPQETQYF.